These T cell receptor beta chains were read from a single sample in a study of blood T cell repertoires in COVID-19. Clones were read by immunoSEQ multiplex PCR, and TCRdb kept only the in-frame ones, dropping some. Of a few hundred thousand clones in the sample, about 85% were seen once. Specimen: peripheral blood. Source of these receptors: a woman aged 55-75 years who had recovered from COVID-19. The CDR3 runs from the conserved cysteine through the conserved F or W. A D gene is named only where the DNA matches it firmly. Clone size is not always given. Where it is, it says once, few, many or a class for expanded clones.

clone_size	v_call	cdr3_length	j_call	d_call	cdr3_aa	cdr3_nt
-	TRBV9	13	TRBJ1-2	-	CASSVQQDYGYTF	TGTGCCAGCAGCGTTCAACAGGACTATGGCTACACCTTC
-	TRBV6-5	15	TRBJ2-7	-	CASSYSISQTYEQYF	TGTGCCAGCAGTTACTCGATTTCACAGACCTACGAGCAGTACTTC
once	TRBV15	15	TRBJ1-2	TRBD1	CATSRGIGGYYGYTF	TGTGCCACCAGCAGAGGTATAGGGGGCTACTATGGCTACACCTTC
-	TRBV6-4	15	TRBJ2-3	TRBD2	CASSEQTSGADTQYF	TGTGCCAGCAGTGAACAGACTAGCGGGGCAGATACGCAGTATTTT
once	TRBV19	15	TRBJ2-7	TRBD1	CASSPRQGATYEQYF	TGTGCCAGTAGTCCCAGACAGGGGGCGACCTACGAGCAGTACTTC
many	TRBV7-2	19	TRBJ2-2	TRBD2	CASSRPGLAGDSSTGELFF	TGTGCCAGCAGCCGGCCGGGACTAGCGGGGGATAGTTCCACCGGGGAGCTGTTTTTT
-	TRBV7-2	15	TRBJ2-3	TRBD1	CASSPGQGGTDTQYF	TGTGCCAGCAGCCCGGGACAGGGGGGCACAGATACGCAGTATTTT
-	TRBV9	15	TRBJ2-3	TRBD2	CASSVEGRGTDTQYF	TGTGCCAGCAGCGTAGAAGGGAGGGGCACAGATACGCAGTATTTT
-	TRBV7-2	14	TRBJ2-5	-	CASSPPGSRETQYF	TGTGCCAGCAGCCCCCCGGGGTCCCGGGAGACCCAGTACTTC
-	TRBV2	15	TRBJ2-5	TRBD2	CASRARLAGEETQYF	TGTGCCAGCAGGGCTAGACTAGCGGGGGAAGAGACCCAGTACTTC
-	TRBV12-3/TRBV12-4	12	TRBJ1-1	-	CASMAMNTEAFF	TGTGCCAGCATGGCCATGAACACTGAAGCTTTCTTT
few	TRBV9	15	TRBJ1-3	-	CASSVDHSSGNTIYF	TGTGCCAGCAGCGTCGACCACAGCTCTGGAAACACCATATATTTT
-	TRBV12-1	15	TRBJ2-7	-	CASSLRGRSSYEQYF	TGTGCCAGCAGTCTGCGGGGTAGGAGCTCCTACGAGCAGTACTTC
few	TRBV13	12	TRBJ2-4	-	CASSFSVNIQYF	TGTGCCAGCAGCTTTAGCGTAAACATTCAGTACTTC
-	TRBV19	18	TRBJ1-5	TRBD1	CASSIPGTGPYSNQPQHF	TGTGCCAGTAGTATTCCCGGGACAGGGCCCTATAGCAATCAGCCCCAGCATTTT
-	TRBV27	16	TRBJ2-2	-	CASSPKSVYLTGELFF	TGTGCCAGCAGTCCAAAGTCGGTTTACCTCACCGGGGAGCTGTTTTTT
-	TRBV30	14	TRBJ1-6	-	CAWSQDLGASPLHF	TGTGCCTGGAGTCAGGACCTGGGGGCCTCACCCCTCCACTTT
-	TRBV7-2	15	TRBJ1-3	TRBD1	CASSLSRDRGNTIYF	TGTGCCAGCAGCTTATCCAGGGACAGGGGAAACACCATATATTTT
-	TRBV5-1	15	TRBJ2-1	TRBD1	CASREGTGNYNEQFF	TGCGCCAGCAGGGAAGGGACAGGAAATTACAATGAGCAGTTCTTC
-	TRBV27	15	TRBJ1-4	-	CASTPLGAPNEKLFF	TGTGCCAGCACCCCCTTGGGGGCTCCCAATGAAAAACTGTTTTTT
-	TRBV5-6	15	TRBJ2-7	TRBD1	CASSLVGQGPNEQYF	TGTGCCAGCAGCTTGGTGGGACAGGGCCCCAACGAGCAGTACTTC
-	TRBV10-1	14	TRBJ2-3	-	CASSVSSVTDTQYF	TGCGCCAGCAGTGTGTCGTCGGTTACAGATACGCAGTATTTT
once	TRBV6-6	14	TRBJ2-3	TRBD1	CASSKTGGADTQYF	TGTGCCAGCAGTAAGACAGGGGGAGCAGATACGCAGTATTTT
-	TRBV5-1	14	TRBJ2-7	TRBD1	CASSGGQGVYEQYF	TGCGCCAGCAGCGGGGGACAGGGAGTCTACGAGCAGTACTTC
-	TRBV5-6	14	TRBJ2-5	-	CASSKMRPRETQYF	TGTGCCAGCAGCAAGATGCGGCCGAGAGAGACCCAGTACTTC
-	TRBV4-2	16	TRBJ1-2	-	CASSPFKVGGGDGYTF	TGTGCCAGCAGCCCCTTTAAGGTTGGGGGGGGCGATGGCTACACCTTC
few	TRBV2	12	TRBJ1-2	-	CASQSQGYGYTF	TGTGCCAGCCAATCACAGGGATATGGCTACACCTTC
-	TRBV9	14	TRBJ1-2	TRBD1	CASSPRQGLYGYTF	TGTGCCAGCAGCCCCCGACAGGGGCTCTATGGCTACACCTTC
-	TRBV5-4	15	TRBJ1-1	TRBD1	CASSLSDRVNTEAFF	TGTGCCAGCAGCTTGTCGGACAGGGTTAACACTGAAGCTTTCTTT
-	TRBV4-3	14	TRBJ2-2	TRBD2	CASSPRLAEGRLFF	TGCGCCAGCAGCCCGAGACTAGCGGAAGGACGGCTGTTTTTT
-	TRBV10-3	15	TRBJ2-3	TRBD2	CAISSSGGQPDTQYF	TGTGCCATCAGTTCTAGCGGGGGGCAGCCAGATACGCAGTATTTT
-	TRBV5-6	12	TRBJ2-3	-	CASSLLGGTQYF	TGTGCCAGCAGCTTGTTGGGAGGTACGCAGTATTTT
-	TRBV3-1/TRBV3-2	15	TRBJ2-5	-	CASSQEGVRQETQYF	TGTGCCAGCAGCCAAGAGGGAGTGCGCCAAGAGACCCAGTACTTC
-	TRBV10-3	17	TRBJ2-5	TRBD2	CAISGPASGRYQETQYF	TGTGCCATCAGTGGACCCGCTAGCGGGAGGTACCAAGAGACCCAGTACTTC
-	TRBV9	15	TRBJ1-4	TRBD1	CASSLSGTGNEKLFF	TGTGCCAGCAGCTTATCCGGGACAGGGAATGAAAAACTGTTTTTT
-	TRBV27	16	TRBJ2-5	TRBD2	CASSFSWGLAKETQYF	TGTGCCAGCAGTTTTAGTTGGGGACTAGCAAAAGAGACCCAGTACTTC
-	TRBV6-5	14	TRBJ2-5	TRBD1	CASSQQGAWETQYF	TGTGCCAGCAGTCAACAGGGGGCGTGGGAGACCCAGTACTTC
-	TRBV6-5	13	TRBJ1-1	-	CASSYRRDTEAFF	TGTGCCAGCAGTTACCGGAGGGACACTGAAGCTTTCTTT
-	TRBV10-1	13	TRBJ2-5	-	CASSDYSTGTQYF	TGCGCCAGCAGTGACTACTCTACGGGGACCCAGTACTTC
-	TRBV5-5	14	TRBJ2-1	TRBD2	CASSFLAGVNEQFF	TGTGCCAGCAGCTTTCTAGCGGGAGTCAATGAGCAGTTCTTC